The rows below give T cell receptor beta chains drawn from one sample of a study of T cells in Graves' hyperthyroidism and ophthalmopathy. Each CDR3 protein gets one entry after TCRdb re-called the multiplex PCR reads with MiXCR. The sample shows roughly 550,000 distinct CDR3 sequences, approximately 16% of them seen only once. Sequences were obtained from blood. These receptors came from a woman aged 25 to 39 with Graves' ophthalmopathy. The CDR3 runs from the conserved cysteine through the conserved F or W. Fields, in order: V gene, clone size, J gene, D gene, CDR3 protein, CDR3 DNA. D genes are given only for firm matches. Some rows have no size entry. The others give once, few or many, or a class for an expanded clone.

TRBV27	few	TRBJ1-4	NA	CASRGGVVTNEKLFF	TGTGCCAGCAGGGGGGGGGTTGTAACTAATGAAAAACTGTTTTTT
TRBV7-2	many	TRBJ2-7	NA	CASSSQFLYEQYF	TGTGCCAGCAGCAGCCAGTTTCTGTACGAGCAGTACTTC
TRBV5-6	many	TRBJ2-1	TRBD2	CASNLAGTNEQFF	TGTGCCAGCAACCTAGCGGGAACGAATGAGCAGTTCTTC
TRBV12-3/TRBV12-4	many	TRBJ1-1	NA	CASSLGGSDTEAFF	TGTGCCAGCAGTTTGGGAGGCAGCGACACTGAAGCTTTCTTT
TRBV6-8	few	TRBJ1-2	NA	CASSYYGNYGYTF	TGTGCCAGCAGTTACTATGGTAACTATGGCTACACCTTC
TRBV7-2	many	TRBJ2-7	NA	CASSLIAGMGYEQYF	TGTGCCAGCAGCTTAATCGCAGGGATGGGGTACGAGCAGTACTTC
TRBV3-2	many	TRBJ1-3	NA	CASSQRTIHGSGNTIYF	TGTGCCAGCAGCCAAAGGACAATTCACGGCTCTGGAAACACCATATATTTT
TRBV27	many	TRBJ2-3	NA	CASSFPDRGGTDTQYF	TGTGCCAGCAGTTTCCCGGATCGCGGGGGCACAGATACGCAGTATTTT
TRBV12-5	few	TRBJ2-1	NA	CASGLFGTEQFF	TGTGCTAGTGGTTTGTTTGGGACAGAGCAGTTCTTC
TRBV13	many	TRBJ1-2	NA	CASSSNSQGPPYGYTF	TGTGCCAGCAGCTCGAATTCTCAGGGACCACCCTATGGCTACACCTTC
TRBV9	NA	TRBJ2-3	NA	CASSVETDTQYF	TGTGCCAGCAGCGTAGAAACAGATACGCAGTATTTT
TRBV12-3/TRBV12-4	many	TRBJ1-6	NA	CASSRRTEPPLHF	TGTGCCAGCAGTCGTAGGACGGAGCCACCCCTCCACTTT
TRBV7-4	many	TRBJ2-7	TRBD2	CASSAQTSGRNFTYEQYF	TGTGCCAGCAGCGCCCAGACTAGCGGGAGAAACTTCACCTACGAGCAGTACTTC
TRBV29-1	few	TRBJ2-7	TRBD1	CSVGGTATVREQYF	TGCAGCGTTGGGGGGACAGCCACGGTGAGGGAGCAGTACTTC
TRBV12-3/TRBV12-4	NA	TRBJ2-7	TRBD2	CASSSPTSGRGDNEQYF	TGTGCCAGCAGTTCGCCCACTAGCGGGAGGGGGGACAATGAGCAGTACTTC
TRBV5-1	few	TRBJ2-3	TRBD1	CASSRSSGGADTQYF	TGCGCCAGCAGCCGATCGTCAGGGGGCGCAGATACGCAGTATTTT
TRBV5-6	few	TRBJ1-2	NA	CASSLLKGYGYTF	TGTGCCAGCAGCTTGTTGAAAGGGTATGGCTACACCTTC